This T cell receptor (beta chain) was captured by sequencing in a study of cytomegalovirus exposure and HLA in healthy donors (dated by TCRdb to the late 2010s). In the study overall: According to an earlier analysis of 550 to 750 of the donors, about 179 million T cells yielded roughly 100 million unique TCR beta sequences and approximately 300 Gb of sequence data. An early release that covered 500 to 800 HLA-typed donors contained approximately 300 gigabases of sequencing data and some 87 million unique TCR sequences. Of the 300 to 450 genotyped donors, around 81% fell in the genetic ancestry cluster associated with self-reported Caucasian donors. The study aimed to test whether signatures of past pathogen exposure could be identified by cataloging public T cell receptors. The study profiled the T cell repertoires of fewer than 850 subjects by immunosequencing and related them to cytomegalovirus serostatus. In addition to the first cohort of roughly 670 subjects, a separate validation cohort of 120 different subjects was used. To predict cytomegalovirus infection status, the study brought together high-throughput TCR immunosequencing, statistical association of individual TCRs with disease status, and machine learning. A later analysis re-analyzed previously published TCR beta repertoires from 660 or so donors and added high-resolution HLA genotyping to study TCR occurrence patterns. Rather than drawing on any new phenotypic data, the later analysis identified candidate immune exposures from TCR beta sequences and the way those sequences occurred across donors. To decide whether each TCR beta V gene segment behaved as functional or pseudogenic, an earlier analysis of fewer than 750 of the donors relied on high-throughput TCR beta sequencing. Alongside the repertoire data, information on donor age, sex, ethnicity and CMV serostatus was compiled. In a later genetic analysis, genome-wide SNP genotypes for about 60% of the 666 donors were used, and that subset was treated as a discovery cohort. Every repertoire in the discovery cohort had been generated on one and the same sequencing platform. Class I and class II HLA loci were covered by the typing at four-digit resolution. Typing coverage differed by locus: A, B, C, DRB1 and DQB1 were typed in about 620-630 donors, DQA1 in 522, DPA1 in some 570, and DPB1 in roughly 450. Four or five DR-DQ haplotypes were handled as single units for association and clustering, since linkage in the cohort was strong. On average, over 200,000 unique TCR beta nucleotide sequences were sequenced per donor among a few hundred genotyped donors of the cohort, with roughly a sixth of those sequences being non-productive. General findings and caveats noted by the study authors: A later analysis found that TCR association rates varied across HLA loci, with DRB1 alleles showing the most associated TCRs and HLA-C alleles the fewest. In vitro tests confirmed that a few of the cytomegalovirus-associated TCR beta chains recognize cytomegalovirus antigens. In a later analysis, most CMV-associated TCR beta chains were found to appear HLA-restricted, with HLA associations seemingly driven largely by CMV exposure. A cluster of highly shared sequence variants was judged likely to represent a technical artifact of the sequencing pipeline. Most TCR sequences were observed very rarely across donors, whereas some public TCRs were present in many individuals. Some IMGT-functional V segments, including TRBV6-2 and TRBV6-3, could not be told apart with the 87-base-pair reads, so those segments were excluded. Specific HLA alleles were associated with 15,000 to 20,000 TCR beta sequences at a false discovery rate of 0.05 in a later analysis. Because counts were too low, under 20 rarely observed V segments, including chromosome 9 orphons, were left out of the earlier analysis of roughly 600 of the donors. According to the authors, the approach could potentially be generalized to other disease states and immunological phenotypes. Roughly uniform sequencing depth across donors was assumed in presence/absence analyses, although this assumption may not hold. When HLA alleles, especially DR and DQ, strongly co-occurred, attributing TCR associations to individual alleles was difficult. According to a later genetic analysis, donors in an Asian-associated ancestry cluster had fewer N-insertions in productive TCRs than the approximately 650-donor mean. In an earlier analysis of 587 of the donors, most TCR beta V segments appeared in productive rearrangements about 87% or about 30% of the time, broadly matching IMGT annotations. In a later genetic analysis, a missense DCLRE1C variant was associated with V-gene and J-gene trimming of TCR beta chains, and the association was replicated in an independent cohort. Because HLA typing was unavailable for some donors at each locus, only the typed subset was used in association tests. The study gave a list of some 150 TCR beta chains associated with cytomegalovirus. For the cohort, immune exposure information was limited to CMV serostatus. Several of the top co-occurrence clusters appeared to be linked to parvovirus B19, influenza, CMV and Epstein-Barr virus, according to a later analysis. A further reported finding was that TCR beta sequences accurately predicted the HLA-A and HLA-B alleles for most subjects in the first cohort. The cohort was sequenced for TCR beta chains only, and without alpha or paired-chain data the features that could be detected were limited. Linkage disequilibrium might explain the correlated functional status among segregating V segments, but an unknown experimental factor could not be excluded. The classifier was reported to diagnose cytomegalovirus status with high specificity and sensitivity in both the original and validation cohorts. A later analysis found that HLA-associated TCR beta chains were more clonally expanded and had lower generation probabilities than equally common non-associated chains.

Remarks on this clone: This receptor's antigen is unknown. Per-nucleotide qualities are absent, and no much larger clonotype sits a single base away.

In total, more than 500 healthy bone marrow donors made up the cohort. Cohort members were all nominally healthy when sampled, although unrecorded immune exposures were likely present. The donor was CMV seronegative and was included in the group of a few hundred seronegative cohort members. Every donor gave a peripheral blood sample, and the peripheral blood mononuclear cells from that sample were used for TCR beta sequencing. Genomic DNA extraction from the blood cell samples was performed with the Qiagen DNeasy Blood Extraction Kit. The germline V gene supplies CDR1 SGHVS and CDR2 FQNEAQ. From the cysteine up to the phenylalanine, the CDR3 has a length of 17 residues. The kept DNA is CDR3 alone, 51 bases in frame from the first base. Germline trimming amounts to 0 bases on V and 7 bases on J, with 14 as the count of junction bases outside the gene matches. The library was obtained by the immunoSEQ multiplex PCR assay. A mixture of 60 forward primers for TCR Vbeta segments and 13 reverse primers for TCR Jbeta segments was used in the multiplex PCR. The CDR3 region of rearranged TCR beta genes was amplified from genomic DNA with a multiplex PCR assay. The amplified TCR beta libraries were sequenced on the Illumina HiSeq System as 87-base-pair reads. The source study handled its data this way. Across the 640 or so repertoires, a later analysis counted 80 million or so unique TCR beta chains, some 11 million of which were shared by at least two donors. A nearest-neighbor algorithm error-corrected the raw reads and collapsed the reads into unique sequences, merging closely related sequences to remove PCR and sequencing errors. V, D and J gene segments were assigned by aligning CDR3 sequences to IMGT reference sequences. For a sequence to be retained, a match of at least six nucleotides was required to both a V gene segment and a J gene segment. Rearrangements were called productive when the CDR3 lacked stop codons and stayed in frame with V and J; all others were non-productive. CDR3 was defined by IMGT convention, running from the second conserved V-encoded cysteine to the conserved J-encoded phenylalanine. Sequences without an unambiguous match to a single V gene segment were excluded from the earlier analysis of a few hundred of the donors. An earlier analysis of about 590 of the donors classified V segments as functional when productive rearrangements were above 56.7% and as segregating when the standard deviation between donors was above 5%. A statistical classification framework was built to diagnose cytomegalovirus status from the catalog of TCR beta chain sequences. In a later analysis, V and J genes were assigned by comparing TCR nucleotide sequences against IMGT/GENE-DB human TR gene sequences. In a later analysis, CDR3 sequences and most-parsimonious VDJ recombination scenarios were assigned using the TCRdist pipeline. In a later analysis, each TCR beta chain was defined by its CDR3 amino acid sequence together with its V-gene family, and reads without a unique V-gene family were excluded. A later analysis removed 592 highly shared, low-generation-probability nucleotide sequences to deal with suspected cross-contamination and a sequencing artifact. In a later analysis, a clonal expansion index for each public chain was calculated from normalized within-repertoire ranks of inferred template counts. A later analysis computed generation probabilities with a VDJ recombination model fitted to out-of-frame rearrangements, and checked the results against IGoR. In a later analysis, TCR-TCR, TCR-HLA and TCR-CMV co-occurrence was scored with hypergeometric tests, and a repertoire-size bias correction was applied to TCR pairs. False discovery rates were estimated in a later analysis by permuting HLA or CMV assignments 20 times. A later analysis grouped co-occurring TCRs with DBSCAN, adding TCRdist sequence similarity when clustering within HLA-allele-positive subsets. Repertoires with fewer than 30,000 or more than 120,000 public chains, plus five repertoires with anomalous nucleotide sharing, were excluded from co-occurrence clustering. Entries here come from immuneACCESS through TCRdb and include only in-frame sequences with V and J called. Some clones fail to appear in such tables; in the studies checked, an unresolved V gene covers under half of the shortfall, and the cause of the remainder is unknown. For V, J and clone size, that table is used; D and trimming come from the DNA. Across this sample there are 210,000 or so clones, with approximately 80% seen only once. The top ten clonotypes cover 15% to 18% of the sample.

The clonotype comes from a middle-aged man in good health and CMV-seronegative. In this chain, TRBV7-8 is recombined with TRBJ2-7, and TRBD1 aligns with 8 junction nucleotides. Sequences were obtained from PBMCs. The CDR3 amino acid sequence is: CASSLARFRDRGREQYF. The DNA reads as follows: TGTGCCAGCAGCTTAGCACGATTCCGAGACAGGGGACGGGAGCAGTACTTC.